Presented here are 26 T cell receptor beta chains from one specimen sequenced in a study of T cells expressing NK-cell markers. TCRdb reprocessed the 5' RACE reads and stores each CDR3 protein as one record, lacking DNA. There are 130,000 to 150,000 distinct CDR3 sequences in the sample, with 9.5% to 15% held by the top ten. The sequencing sample was made of blood T cells: a sorted CD56 or NKG2C T cell subset, CD4+ or CD8+ T cells, or bulk PBMC T cells (not recorded which). These TCRs come from a man between 18 and 29 years old in good health.

The rearrangement joins TRBV4-2 to TRBJ2-1. The CDR3 is 15 residues long. The germline CDR1 and CDR2 sequences are LGHNA and YNFKEQ. The CDR3 loop reads CASSQDPSSYNEQFF.

This chain connects TRBV24-1 to TRBJ2-2; TCRdb's D call of TRBD2 is untestable without DNA. Germline CDR1 KGHDR, CDR2 SFDVKD. The CDR3 has 14 residues. CDR3 sequence: CATSISGPYGELFF.

The V call is TRBV13, the J call TRBJ2-4; TCRdb proposes TRBD2, but this gene call is untestable without DNA. Germline V gives CDR1 PRHDT, CDR2 FYEKMQ (reference sequence). This CDR3 is 18 amino acids long. This chain's CDR3 is CASSPGGALQSYKNIQYF. The full variable domain, completed using reference TRBV13 and TRBJ2-4, is AAGVIQSPRHLIKEKRETATLKCYPIPRHDTVYWYQQGPGQDPQFLISFYEKMQSDKGSIPDRFSAQQFSDYHSELNMSSLELGDSALYFCASSPGGALQSYKNIQYFGAGTRLSVL.

The CDR3 sequence: CASSLGVAGGPTSTDTQYF. This chain connects TRBV7-6 to TRBJ2-3; the TCRdb call, TRBD2, lacks DNA for checking. Germline V CDR1 and CDR2: SGHVS, FNYEAQ. The CDR3 has 19 amino acids.

V usage is TRBV28 and J usage is TRBJ2-3; TCRdb reports TRBD1, a call that lacks DNA to check it against. Germline lookup yields CDR1 MDHEN and CDR2 SYDVKM. The CDR3 contains 16 residues. CDR3 sequence: CASRTLGTGYTDTQYF.

The V gene is TRBV9, the J gene TRBJ2-6; the D gene TCRdb calls, TRBD1, cannot be checked with no DNA. Germline V gene lookup returns CDR1 SGDLS and CDR2 YYNGEE. The CDR3 length is 16 residues. The CDR3 reads CASSGYRVGGANVLTF.

V gene TRBV3-1 combines with J gene TRBJ2-3; the TCRdb D gene call, TRBD2, has no DNA to confirm it. This CDR3 is built from 18 residues. The germline CDR1 and CDR2 sequences are LGHDT and YNNKEL (reference sequence). CDR3 region: CASSQVVSSGSGTDTQYF.

This CDR3 is CASSLFLEAPYEQYF. The chain combines TRBV7-2 with TRBJ2-7. The CDR3 loop spans 15 amino acids. Germline V CDR1 and CDR2: SGHTA, FQGNSA.

J is TRBJ2-3 and V is TRBV28; TCRdb proposes TRBD2, but this gene call is untestable without DNA. CDR3 size: 15 residues. Germline loops: CDR1 MDHEN, CDR2 SYDVKM. The chain's CDR3 is CASSGSGSIADTQYF.

V and J are TRBV15 and TRBJ1-1; the D call from TCRdb, TRBD1, cannot be confirmed without DNA. Germline V gene sequence: CDR1 LNHNV, CDR2 YYDKDF (reference sequence). The CDR3 is made up of 14 amino acids. CDR3 region: CATVNIQGAAEAFF.

V is TRBV20-1 and J is TRBJ2-5; TCRdb's assignment of TRBD2 cannot be checked, as there is no DNA. CDR1 is DFQATT and CDR2 is SNEGSKA in the germline V gene (reference sequence). There are 13 residues in the CDR3. This CDR3 reads CSALSGLQETQYF.

According to its frequency, this clonotype is medium-sized. The chain joins TRBV19 to TRBJ1-2; the D call from TCRdb, TRBD1, cannot be confirmed without DNA. CDR3 length: 14 amino acids. Germline-derived CDR1 and CDR2 are LNHDA and SQIVND (reference sequence). The CDR3 loop is CASSRYRAGYGYTF.

J is TRBJ2-7 and V is TRBV20-1; without DNA, the TCRdb call of TRBD1 cannot be checked. The germline gives CDR1 DFQATT, CDR2 SNEGSKA (reference sequence). The CDR3 is made up of 13 amino acids. The CDR3 sequence is CSASGTGTYEQYF.

V is TRBV20-1 and J is TRBJ1-2. Germline loops: CDR1 DFQATT, CDR2 SNEGSKA (reference sequence). The CDR3 contains 13 residues. CDR3 region: CSAFWAGNYGYTF.

The chain has TRBV28 and TRBJ2-5; TCRdb proposes TRBD2, but this gene call is untestable without DNA. Germline CDR1 is MDHEN and CDR2 is SYDVKM. The CDR3 sequence is 15 residues long. The CDR3 region is CASREGGTLREAQYF.

The chain is built from TRBV3-1 and TRBJ1-2; absent DNA, TCRdb's TRBD1 call cannot be checked. The CDR3 spans 15 residues. The germline CDR1 and CDR2 sequences are LGHDT and YNNKEL (reference sequence). CDR3 sequence: CASSPQGTGDYGYTF.

The rearrangement joins TRBV19 to TRBJ1-1; TCRdb selects TRBD1, and the lack of DNA leaves this call unchecked. The CDR3 is made up of 13 amino acids. The germline V gene has CDR1 LNHDA and CDR2 SQIVND (reference sequence). The CDR3 loop is CASRQGMGTEAFF.

This rearrangement joins TRBV20-1 to TRBJ2-1; the D gene TCRdb calls, TRBD2, cannot be checked with no DNA. Germline V CDR1 and CDR2: DFQATT, SNEGSKA (reference sequence). This CDR3 has 16 residues. CDR3 sequence reads: CSARDFLAALYNEQFF.

The chain links TRBV4-3 to TRBJ2-1; TCRdb's assignment of TRBD1 cannot be checked, as there is no DNA. The V gene's germline CDR1 is LGHNA and CDR2 YSLEER. This CDR3 contains 14 residues. CDR3 loop: CAFTEGQGVSEQFF.

The gene calls are TRBV9 and TRBJ2-7. The length of the CDR3 is 14 residues. Germline lookup yields CDR1 SGDLS and CDR2 YYNGEE. This CDR3 is CASSVLGTSDEQYF.

This chain's CDR3 is CASSLSPSLSYNEQFF. V usage is TRBV27 and J usage is TRBJ2-1; the TCRdb D gene call, TRBD2, has no DNA to confirm it. In germline, CDR1 is MNHEY, CDR2 SMNVEV (reference sequence). This CDR3 contains 16 residues.

V gene TRBV15 combines with J gene TRBJ2-5; TCRdb calls TRBD2, which cannot be checked without DNA. This CDR3 contains 16 residues. The germline CDR1 and CDR2 sequences are LNHNV and YYDKDF (reference sequence). The CDR3 reads CATSRVSSGRAETQYF.

This rearrangement joins TRBV13 to TRBJ2-3; no DNA is available, so the TRBD2 call from TCRdb remains unchecked. The CDR3 covers 16 residues. The germline V gene has CDR1 PRHDT and CDR2 FYEKMQ (reference sequence). This CDR3 is CASSLGLAGDVDTQYF.

The J gene is TRBJ2-1, the V gene TRBV19; TCRdb returns TRBD2, unconfirmable since there is no DNA. The CDR3 consists of 15 residues. The germline V gene encodes CDR1 LNHDA and CDR2 SQIVND (reference sequence). CDR3 sequence: CASSISGGPYNEQFF.

This chain joins TRBV12-3 or TRBV12-4 and TRBJ2-2; TCRdb returns TRBD2, unconfirmable since there is no DNA. The CDR3 sequence is 19 residues long. The CDR3 reads CASSPGTSGRILSTGELFF.

The chain combines TRBV24-1 with TRBJ2-1; TCRdb's D gene call, TRBD1, goes unchecked for lack of DNA. This CDR3 has 17 residues. Germline V gene lookup returns CDR1 KGHDR and CDR2 SFDVKD. The CDR3 sequence is CATSDLGTGSSYNEQFF.